A single sample is the source of the 3 T cell receptor beta chains below, sequenced in a study of blood T cell repertoires in COVID-19. Sequenced by immunoSEQ multiplex PCR; TCRdb stores in-frame clones only, minus some. The table has roughly 500,000 clones, approximately 92% seen once; the top ten hold approximately 0.9%. Sequenced: peripheral blood. The receptor source for this set is a young man with COVID-19, enrolled during active disease.

The V and J genes are TRBV2 and TRBJ2-6; a possible D gene is TRBD2 (6 bases). The CDR3 length is 17 residues. V lost 6 bases and J 0 bases, leaving 15 bases between the germline ends. Germline-derived CDR1 and CDR2 are SNHLY and FYNNEI. The CDR3 sequence is CASRYGGPPSGANVLTF. CDR3 in DNA: TGTGCCAGCAGGTACGGAGGGCCCCCCTCTGGGGCCAACGTCCTGACTTTC.

V is TRBV27 and J is TRBJ2-7, with D perhaps matching TRBD2 (5 bases). The CDR3 contains 16 residues. Germline CDR1 MNHEY, CDR2 SMNVEV (reference sequence). The V end lost 4 bases, the J end lost 4 bases, and 20 bases lay between the germline ends. CDR3 protein: CASSSTSSGSWYEQYF. The CDR3 region has the DNA TGTGCCAGCAGTTCTACGAGTTCGGGGTCTTGGTACGAGCAGTACTTC.

The chain carries TRBV6-5 and TRBJ1-5; tentative D call: TRBD1 (5 bases). The V end lost 7 bases, the J end lost 2 bases, and 12 bases lay between the germline ends. Germline CDR1 is MNHEY and CDR2 is SVGAGI. This CDR3 comprises 14 residues. The CDR3 region has the DNA TGTGCCAGCACCGATTGGGGGGGCAATCAGCCCCAGCATTTT. It codes for CASTDWGGNQPQHF.